These 8 T cell receptor beta chains share one sample of origin, sequenced in a study of post-analysis software for immune sequencing data. Study results and caveats: Comparison of patients with controls showed roughly five TRBV segments more frequent in patients, TRBV5-6, TRBV5-1 and TRBV20-1 among them.

Researchers reported that TCR beta cDNA libraries carried unique molecular identifiers. MiXCR, applied by TCRdb to the PCR reads, yields one record per CDR3 protein. The sample holds about 540,000 distinct CDR3 sequences, around 34% seen once. These receptors have no known antigen. The sample consisted of blood. The receptors shown here come from a girl younger than 18 with multiple sclerosis.

The chain links TRBV15 to TRBJ1-1, with a possible D match to TRBD1 (5 bases). The CDR3 is 14 amino acids. The V gene's germline CDR1 is LNHNV and CDR2 YYDKDF (reference sequence). Deletions cut 0 bases from V and 1 base from J, with 6 bases between. The CDR3 reads CATSRERGNTEAFF. Here the CDR3 DNA reads TGTGCCACCAGCAGAGAAAGGGGGAACACTGAAGCTTTCTTT.

This clonotype came up a few times. The chain combines TRBV20-1 with TRBJ2-1; D gene ambiguous. Per the germline V gene, CDR1 is DFQATT and CDR2 is SNEGSKA (reference sequence). V lost 3 bases and J 0 bases, leaving 9 bases between the germline ends. The CDR3 covers 14 residues. In nucleotides, the CDR3 is TGCAGTGCTAGGTGGACGGTCTCCTACAATGAGCAGTTCTTC. This sequence encodes CSARWTVSYNEQFF.

The chain's CDR3 is CAAGPENTEAFF. The DNA of the CDR3 is TGTGCTGCGGGACCGGAGAACACTGAAGCTTTCTTT. V gene TRBV28 combines with J gene TRBJ1-1; tentative D call: TRBD1 (5 bases). The CDR3 contains 12 residues. Per the germline V gene, CDR1 is MDHEN and CDR2 is SYDVKM.

The J gene is TRBJ2-3, the V gene TRBV7-2; 13 positions match TRBD2. CDR3 length: 19 amino acids. V was pared by 5 bases and J by 5 bases, with 16 bases of the junction left unmatched. CDR1 SGHTA and CDR2 FQGNSA come from the germline V gene. DNA for the CDR3: TGTGCCAGCAGCCCCAATCTTCCGGGACTAGCGGGGTGGGGAGATACGCAGTATTTT. Protein sequence: CASSPNLPGLAGWGDTQYF.

A few counts support this clonotype. This rearrangement joins TRBV15 to TRBJ2-7; tentatively, D is TRBD2 (6 bases). Germline V gene data show CDR1 as LNHNV and CDR2 as YYDKDF (reference sequence). Trimming took off 4 bases at V and 2 bases at J, with 18 bases between the two ends. The CDR3 runs 16 residues. The DNA for the CDR3 is TGTGCCACCAGCAATTTCAACCGGGACTCTACCTACGAGCAGTACTTC. Amino acids: CATSNFNRDSTYEQYF.

The CDR3 sequence: CASSPPPSGMGTEAFF. CDR3 DNA: TGTGCCAGCAGTCCACCTCCCTCGGGGATGGGCACTGAAGCTTTCTTT. The chain has TRBV12-3 or TRBV12-4 and TRBJ1-1; unclear D gene. Trimming took 5 bases from V and 4 from J, leaving 20 bases between them. The CDR3 runs 16 residues.

This clonotype was counted only a few times. The V gene is TRBV5-1, the J gene TRBJ2-5, with D perhaps matching TRBD2 (7 bases). The CDR3 has 15 residues. Trimming pared 4 bases from V and 3 bases from J, leaving 16 bases between. Germline CDR1 is SGHRS and CDR2 is YFSETQ. CDR3: CASSLWRGGEETQYF. The CDR3 coding sequence is TGCGCCAGCAGCCTCTGGAGAGGGGGGGAAGAGACCCAGTACTTC.

This clonotype was recorded a few times. This chain uses TRBV4-1 with TRBJ1-6, with 10 bases identical to TRBD1. The ends lost 1 base at V and 8 bases at J; junction bases unmatched: 2. Germline CDR1 and CDR2: MGHRA and YSYEKL. CDR3 length: 15 residues. CDR3 nucleotides: TGCGCCAGCAGCCAAGTGGGACAGGGGTATTCACCCCTCCACTTT. The encoded protein is CASSQVGQGYSPLHF.